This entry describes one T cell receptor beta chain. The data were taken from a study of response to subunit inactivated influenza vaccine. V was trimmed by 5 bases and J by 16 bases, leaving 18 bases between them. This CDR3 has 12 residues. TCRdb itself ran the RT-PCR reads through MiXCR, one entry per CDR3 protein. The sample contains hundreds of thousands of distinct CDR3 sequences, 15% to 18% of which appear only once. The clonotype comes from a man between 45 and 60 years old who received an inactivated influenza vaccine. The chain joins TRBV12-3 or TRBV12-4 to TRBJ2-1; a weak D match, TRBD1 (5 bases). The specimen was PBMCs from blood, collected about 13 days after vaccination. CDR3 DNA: TGTGCCAGCAGTCCCGGGTCCTGGACACCCTTCTTC. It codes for CASSPGSWTPFF.